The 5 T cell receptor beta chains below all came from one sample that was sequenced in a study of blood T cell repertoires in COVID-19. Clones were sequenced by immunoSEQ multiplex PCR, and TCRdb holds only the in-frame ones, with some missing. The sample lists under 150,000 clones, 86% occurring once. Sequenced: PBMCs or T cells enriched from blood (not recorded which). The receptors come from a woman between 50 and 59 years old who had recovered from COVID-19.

The CDR3 coding sequence is TGCGCCAGCAGCCAAGATCTAGCCTACGAGCAGTACTTC. Translated: CASSQDLAYEQYF. The chain recombines TRBV4-1 with TRBJ2-7; D is ambiguous. The length of the CDR3 is 13 residues. Germline V gene data show CDR1 as MGHRA and CDR2 as YSYEKL. V gave up 0 bases and J gave up 2 bases, with 5 bases separating them.

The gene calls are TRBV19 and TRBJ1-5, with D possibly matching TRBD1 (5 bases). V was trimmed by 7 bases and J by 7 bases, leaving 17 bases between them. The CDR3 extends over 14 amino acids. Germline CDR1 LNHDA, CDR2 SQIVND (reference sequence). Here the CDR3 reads CASTSGGDYQPQHF. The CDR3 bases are TGTGCCAGTACCTCCGGAGGGGATTACCAGCCCCAGCATTTT.

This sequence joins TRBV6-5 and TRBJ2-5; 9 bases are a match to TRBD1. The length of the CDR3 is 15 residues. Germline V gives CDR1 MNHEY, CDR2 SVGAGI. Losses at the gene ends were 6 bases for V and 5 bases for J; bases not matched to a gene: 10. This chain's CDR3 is CASSPGTGIRETQYF. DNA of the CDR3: TGTGCCAGCAGCCCCGGGACAGGGATTAGGGAGACCCAGTACTTC.

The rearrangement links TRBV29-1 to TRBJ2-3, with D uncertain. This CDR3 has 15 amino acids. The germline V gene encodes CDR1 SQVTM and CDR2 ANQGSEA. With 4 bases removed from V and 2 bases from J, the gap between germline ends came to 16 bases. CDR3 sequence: CSVVPRLPPTDTQYF. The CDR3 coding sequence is TGCAGCGTTGTACCCAGGTTGCCCCCCACAGATACGCAGTATTTT.

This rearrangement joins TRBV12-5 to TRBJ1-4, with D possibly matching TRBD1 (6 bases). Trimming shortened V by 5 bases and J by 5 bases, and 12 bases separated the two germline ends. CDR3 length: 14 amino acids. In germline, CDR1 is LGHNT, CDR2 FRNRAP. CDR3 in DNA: TGTGCTAGTGGTCGGGGGGCCATCAATGAAAAACTGTTTTTT. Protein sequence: CASGRGAINEKLFF.